Described below is a single TCR beta chain sequence and its context. The data were obtained in a study of shared clonotypes between healthy human individuals. TCRdb's copy holds only in-frame clones and misses some; the assay was immunoSEQ multiplex PCR. The table includes some 1,400,000 clones, roughly 96% detected once. CDR1 is MNHNS, CDR2 SASEGT, per germline. This CDR3 contains 14 residues. Trimming pared 5 bases from V and 3 bases from J, leaving 14 bases between. The rearrangement links TRBV6-1 to TRBJ2-7; perhaps TRBD2 as D (6 bases). The sequence derives from a man under 40 in good health. Sequencing was done on a sample of naive CD4+ T cells sorted from blood. As to subset: CD45RA+ positively selected. This chain's CDR3 is CASSKSDGGYEQYF. The CDR3 nucleotides read TGTGCCAGCAGTAAATCAGACGGGGGCTACGAGCAGTACTTC.